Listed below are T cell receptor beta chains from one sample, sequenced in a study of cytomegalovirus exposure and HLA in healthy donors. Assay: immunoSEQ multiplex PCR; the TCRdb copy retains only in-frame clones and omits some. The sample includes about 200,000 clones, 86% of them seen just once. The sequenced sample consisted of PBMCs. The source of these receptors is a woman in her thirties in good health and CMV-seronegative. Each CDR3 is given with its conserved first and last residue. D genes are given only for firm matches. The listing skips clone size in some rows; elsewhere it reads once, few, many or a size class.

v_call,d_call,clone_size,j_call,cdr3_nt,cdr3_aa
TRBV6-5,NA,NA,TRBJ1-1,TGTGCCAGCAGTTATACTAGAGGTGAAGCTTTCTTT,CASSYTRGEAFF
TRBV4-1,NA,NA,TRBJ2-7,TGCGCCAGCAGCCAAGGAGGGGGTTGGGAGTACGAGCAGTACTTC,CASSQGGGWEYEQYF
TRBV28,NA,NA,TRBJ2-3,TGTGCCAGCAGTTTCGGGGGAGCGAGCACAGATACGCAGTATTTT,CASSFGGASTDTQYF
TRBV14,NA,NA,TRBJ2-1,TGTGCCAGCAGCCGAGAACTAGGGGGCAATGAGCAGTTCTTC,CASSRELGGNEQFF
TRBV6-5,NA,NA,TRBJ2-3,TGTGCCAGCAGTCGGCAGGGCTACAGCACAGATACGCAGTATTTT,CASSRQGYSTDTQYF
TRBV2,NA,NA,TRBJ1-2,TGTGCCAGCAGTGAAACACGGGTCCCTAACTATGGCTACACCTTC,CASSETRVPNYGYTF
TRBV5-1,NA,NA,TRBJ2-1,TGCGCCAGCAGCGGTTCAGGGTCCTACAATGAGCAGTTCTTC,CASSGSGSYNEQFF
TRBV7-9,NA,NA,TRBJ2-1,TGTGCCAGCATTCCGAAACAGGTAATCTTC,CASIPKQVIF
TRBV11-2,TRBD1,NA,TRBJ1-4,TGTGCCAGCAGCGATTCGGGACAGGCCTTTGAAAAACTGTTTTTT,CASSDSGQAFEKLFF
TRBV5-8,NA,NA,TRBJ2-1,TGTGCCAGCAGCTCACTAGCTCTTGAGCAGTTCTTC,CASSSLALEQFF
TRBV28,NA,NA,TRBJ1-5,TGTGCCAGCAGTGCGGATAGCAATCAGCCCCAGCATTTT,CASSADSNQPQHF
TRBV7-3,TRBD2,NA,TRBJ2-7,TGTGCCAGCAGCCTCACTAGCGGATCCTACGAGCAGTACTTC,CASSLTSGSYEQYF
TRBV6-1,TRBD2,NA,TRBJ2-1,TGTGCCAGCAGCTTTCTAGCGGGGGGTAATGAGCAGTTCTTC,CASSFLAGGNEQFF
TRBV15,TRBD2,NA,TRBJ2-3,TGTGCCACCAGCGACCGCCTACTAGCGGGAGGGGATACGCAGTATTTT,CATSDRLLAGGDTQYF
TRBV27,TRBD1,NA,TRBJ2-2,TGTGCCAGCAGTCAAGGGACAGGGAAGGGAACCGGGGAGCTGTTTTTT,CASSQGTGKGTGELFF
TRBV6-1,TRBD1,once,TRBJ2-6,TGTGCCAGCACAAAGGACAGGGCTGGGGCCAACGTCCTGACTTTC,CASTKDRAGANVLTF
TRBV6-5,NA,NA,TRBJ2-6,TGTGCCAGCAGTTCAGGCTCTTCTGGGGCCAACGTCCTGACTTTC,CASSSGSSGANVLTF
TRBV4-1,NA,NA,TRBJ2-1,TGCGCCAGCAGCCGAGAAATAGGAGATGAGCAGTTCTTC,CASSREIGDEQFF
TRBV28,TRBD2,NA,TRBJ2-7,TGTGCCAGCAGTTCGGTGGGGGTGCGGGAGCTCCATTACGAGCAGTACTTC,CASSSVGVRELHYEQYF
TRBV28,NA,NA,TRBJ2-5,TGTGCCAGCAGCTCTATCGCGGGGCTCCTAGTGATGACCCAGTACTTC,CASSSIAGLLVMTQYF
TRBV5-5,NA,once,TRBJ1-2,TGTGCCAGCAGCTTGGAAGCGGCCCGTATTAGCTACACCTTC,CASSLEAARISYTF
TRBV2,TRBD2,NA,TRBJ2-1,TGTGCCAGCAGTCCCCGGGGGGATTCCTACAATGAGCAGTTCTTC,CASSPRGDSYNEQFF
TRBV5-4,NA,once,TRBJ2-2,TGTGCCAGCAGCTTGAATGGCGGAGCGAACACCGGGGAGCTGTTTTTT,CASSLNGGANTGELFF
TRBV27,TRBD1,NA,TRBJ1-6,TGTGCCAGCGCTCGGGACAGGGTTTCACCCCTCCACTTT,CASARDRVSPLHF
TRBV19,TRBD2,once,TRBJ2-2,TGTGCCAGTAGTATGACTAGCGGGATTAGGGGGGAGCTGTTTTTT,CASSMTSGIRGELFF
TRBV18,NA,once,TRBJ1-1,TGTGCCAGCTCATCAGGACATGGGCACACTGAAGCTTTCTTT,CASSSGHGHTEAFF
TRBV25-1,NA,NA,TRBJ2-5,TGTGCCAGCAGTGAGACGGGACTCGTTGGGACCCAGTACTTC,CASSETGLVGTQYF
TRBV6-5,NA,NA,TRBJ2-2,TGTGCCAGCAGTTTCGACAGTTCTAGTGCGACCGGGGAGCTGTTTTTT,CASSFDSSSATGELFF
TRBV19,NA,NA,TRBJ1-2,TGTGCCAGTAGAAATGGGGCGGACTATGGCTACACCTTC,CASRNGADYGYTF